Each of the 25 T cell receptor beta chains below was sequenced from the same sample in a study of T cell responses to AZD1222 COVID-19 vaccine. The repertoire was sequenced with immunoSEQ multiplex PCR; TCRdb's copy has only in-frame clones and lacks some. The table lists approximately 150,000 clones, roughly nine tenths of them singletons. The source was peripheral blood, collected on day 0 of AZD1222 vaccination. The receptors originated from an adult in good health.

V and J are TRBV4-1 and TRBJ2-1, with 12 bases lining up with TRBD2. This CDR3 comprises 17 residues. The germline CDR1 and CDR2 sequences are MGHRA and YSYEKL. V dropped 3 bases and J dropped 3; count of bases not matched to a gene: 6. The CDR3 loop reads CASSQYRLAGVYNEQFF. CDR3 bases: TGCGCCAGCAGCCAGTACCGACTAGCGGGGGTCTACAATGAGCAGTTCTTC.

The chain links TRBV4-2 to TRBJ2-1, with 7 bases matching TRBD2. This CDR3 region has 15 residues. V shed 3 bases, J shed 10 bases, and the junction held 12 bases outside the gene matches. Germline V gene data show CDR1 as LGHNA and CDR2 as YNFKEQ. The CDR3 DNA sequence: TGTGCCAGCAGCCAGGGGGGGACGTCCTCGAGAGAGCAGTTCTTC. It is translated as CASSQGGTSSREQFF.

This clone has just one count. The rearrangement uses TRBV6-5 and TRBJ2-6; perhaps TRBD2 as D (6 bases). Germline lookup yields CDR1 MNHEY and CDR2 SVGAGI. The CDR3 has 16 amino acids. The V gene lost 0 bases and the J gene lost 2 bases, with 8 bases spanning the gap. CDR3 loop: CASSYSPGAGANVLTF. CDR3 in DNA: TGTGCCAGCAGTTACTCACCGGGAGCTGGGGCCAACGTCCTGACTTTC.

The chain couples TRBV5-4 to TRBJ2-1, with 9 positions matching TRBD2. J lost 8 bases, V lost 3 bases, and 12 bases had no gene match. The CDR3 is 16 residues long. Germline CDR1 and CDR2: SGHNT and YYREEE (reference sequence). The DNA for the CDR3 is TGTGCCAGCAGCTCGTTCATCGCGGGGGGGCGGGATGAGCAGTTCTTC. This sequence encodes CASSSFIAGGRDEQFF.

This chain links TRBV27 with TRBJ1-6; tentative D call: TRBD1 (5 bases). With 8 bases removed from V and 7 bases from J, the gap between germline ends came to 12 bases. The CDR3 is made up of 13 amino acids. Germline CDR1 MNHEY, CDR2 SMNVEV (reference sequence). CDR3 loop: CASPGGVNSPLHF. In DNA, the CDR3 is TGTGCCAGCCCGGGAGGGGTGAATTCACCCCTCCACTTT.

The chain links TRBV21-1 to TRBJ1-4. TRBV21-1 is flagged as a pseudogene. The CDR3 has 18 amino acids. In DNA form, the CDR3 reads TGTGCCAGCAGCGACCCCATCTTGAGAGGGGGGGAGGATGAAAAACTGTTTTTT. It yields the protein CASSDPILRGGEDEKLFF.

This chain connects TRBV7-8 to TRBJ1-5; perhaps TRBD1 as D (5 bases). The CDR3 is made up of 17 amino acids. Deletions cut 4 bases from V and 2 bases from J, with 18 bases between. Germline CDR1 reads SGHVS; CDR2 reads FQNEAQ. CDR3 in amino acids: CASSSDRTRGGNQPQHF. The CDR3 DNA is TGTGCCAGCAGCTCCGACAGAACCCGTGGAGGCAATCAGCCCCAGCATTTT.

The rearrangement uses TRBV20-1 and TRBJ1-2; D is ambiguous. V was clipped by 6 bases and J by 2 bases, with 7 bases between them. CDR3 size: 11 residues. Germline-derived CDR1 and CDR2 are DFQATT and SNEGSKA (reference sequence). In DNA form, the CDR3 reads TGCAGTGCCCCACAGAACTATGGCTACACCTTC. Translating gives CSAPQNYGYTF.

The chain uses TRBV6-5 and TRBJ2-7, with TRBD1 matching over 11 bases. Germline loops: CDR1 MNHEY, CDR2 SVGAGI. V lost 2 bases to trimming and J lost 7 bases; unmatched junction nucleotides: 4. The CDR3 covers 14 residues. CDR3 protein: CASSYGQGAREQYF. The CDR3 DNA is TGTGCCAGCAGTTACGGACAGGGGGCTCGGGAGCAGTACTTC.

The chain employs TRBV4-3 and TRBJ1-5; possible D gene TRBD1, 6 bases. This CDR3 comprises 19 residues. Germline loops: CDR1 LGHNA, CDR2 YSLEER. V lost 1 base, J lost 6 bases, and 25 bases lay in between. CDR3 DNA: TGCGCCAGCAGCCAAGGGCTACAAAGGGCCTATGGAGGGGGTCAGCCCCAGCATTTT. Its protein is CASSQGLQRAYGGGQPQHF.

The CDR3 DNA reads as TGTGCCAGCAGCTTGGCAGATTATGAGCAGTTCTTC. Translation gives CASSLADYEQFF. The chain combines TRBV5-8 with TRBJ2-1; D is unresolved. The V end was cut by 0 bases, the J end by 8 bases, with 6 bases between. Per germline, CDR1 SGHTS and CDR2 YDEGEE. This CDR3 has 12 residues.

This clone was seen more than once but under ten times. The V and J genes are TRBV7-6 and TRBJ2-1; 8 positions agree with TRBD2. This CDR3 contains 16 residues. The V and J ends lost 4 bases and 8 bases, in that order; junction bases with no gene match: 13. CDR1 is SGHVS, CDR2 FNYEAQ, per germline. Here the CDR3 reads CASSYGAGGPGDEQFF. CDR3 nucleotide sequence: TGTGCCAGCAGCTACGGGGCGGGAGGCCCAGGCGATGAGCAGTTCTTC.

The genes are TRBV4-2 and TRBJ1-3; 8 bases match TRBD1. Trimming removed 7 bases from V and 3 bases from J; junction bases left unmatched: 5. CDR1 and CDR2 from the germline V gene are LGHNA and YNFKEQ. The CDR3 extends over 14 amino acids. CDR3 amino acids: CASTPTGDGNTIYF. CDR3 DNA sequence: TGTGCCAGCACCCCGACAGGGGATGGAAACACCATATATTTT.

The chain uses TRBV24-1 and TRBJ1-2; D is ambiguous. Germline CDR1 and CDR2: KGHDR and SFDVKD. This CDR3 contains 14 residues. V lost 4 bases to trimming and J lost 7 bases, with 15 bases between them. The CDR3 nucleotides are TGTGCCACCAGTGACCGACTAGGGTGGGGTGGCTACACCTTC. This codes for CATSDRLGWGGYTF.

This chain connects TRBV5-1 to TRBJ2-7; 11 bases line up with TRBD1. The CDR3 is 14 residues long. V lost 2 bases, J lost 7 bases, and 5 bases stayed unmatched. The V gene's germline CDR1 is SGHRS and CDR2 YFSETQ. The chain's CDR3 is CASSFGTGGDEQYF. The CDR3 nucleotides read TGCGCCAGCAGCTTCGGGACAGGGGGGGATGAGCAGTACTTC.

The chain joins TRBV2 to TRBJ1-5, with no clear D. The V gene lost 5 bases and the J gene lost 4 bases, with 12 bases spanning the gap. The CDR3 length is 14 residues. Per the germline V gene, CDR1 is SNHLY and CDR2 is FYNNEI. The CDR3 bases are TGTGCCAGCAGTCGCACGGGAGGTAATCAGCCCCAGCATTTT. This translates into CASSRTGGNQPQHF.

Only one count was recorded for this clone. The chain links TRBV7-2 to TRBJ1-1, with a tentative D call TRBD1 (5 bases). The CDR3 contains 15 residues. Per the germline V gene, CDR1 is SGHTA and CDR2 is FQGNSA. V shed 0 bases and J shed 4 bases, with 12 bases lying between them. The CDR3 loop reads CASSLARGEGTEAFF. In DNA, the CDR3 is TGTGCCAGCAGCTTAGCGCGGGGGGAGGGCACTGAAGCTTTCTTT.

The rearrangement uses TRBV4-1 and TRBJ2-5, with D possibly TRBD1 on 5 matching bases. This CDR3 contains 15 residues. The V and J ends lost 0 bases and 5 bases respectively, with 13 bases between them. Germline CDR1 and CDR2: MGHRA and YSYEKL. CDR3 nucleotide sequence: TGCGCCAGCAGCCAAGACTGGGGCGGCCTGGAGACCCAGTACTTC. Encoded protein: CASSQDWGGLETQYF.

The rearrangement links TRBV28 to TRBJ2-5; perhaps TRBD2 as D (6 bases). The germline gives CDR1 MDHEN, CDR2 SYDVKM. V was pared by 7 bases and J by 2 bases, with 11 bases between. There are 13 residues in the CDR3. The CDR3 coding sequence is TGTGCCAGCAATGGGGGGAGTCAAGAGACCCAGTACTTC. This gives the protein CASNGGSQETQYF.

The V and J genes are TRBV5-4 and TRBJ1-2; 10 nucleotides agree with TRBD1. Looked up from germline, CDR1 is SGHNT and CDR2 is YYREEE (reference sequence). The CDR3 extends over 13 amino acids. The junction had 1 base not matched to a gene; V was cut back by 3 bases and J by 5 bases. The CDR3 region has the DNA TGTGCCAGCAGCTGGGGACAGGGGTATGGCTACACCTTC. Amino acids: CASSWGQGYGYTF.

J is TRBJ1-1 and V is TRBV6-2 or TRBV6-3; D is ambiguous. The CDR3 extends over 18 amino acids. Trimming shortened V by 2 bases and J by 1 base, and 20 bases separated the two germline ends. Germline lookup yields CDR1 MNHEY and CDR2 SVGEGT. The CDR3 DNA sequence: TGTGCCAGCAGTTACCCCAGGTCCCCCACCGGCGGGAACACTGAAGCTTTCTTT. This encodes CASSYPRSPTGGNTEAFF.

The gene calls are TRBV4-3 and TRBJ2-7, with D uncertain. The CDR3 is 17 amino acids. Germline V gene data show CDR1 as LGHNA and CDR2 as YSLEER. Trimming shortened V by 0 bases and J by 3 bases, and 18 bases separated the two germline ends. CDR3 loop: CASSQDRMAYLDYEQYF. The CDR3 nucleotides are TGCGCCAGCAGCCAAGATAGAATGGCTTATTTGGACTACGAGCAGTACTTC.

This chain joins TRBV4-3 and TRBJ2-1; 12 positions match TRBD2. The V gene end was trimmed by 4 bases and the J gene end by 6 bases; junction bases not matched to a gene: 4. The CDR3 is made up of 15 amino acids. Per the germline V gene, CDR1 is LGHNA and CDR2 is YSLEER. CDR3 nucleotides: TGCGCCAGCAGCCCAGGACTAGCGGGGAGCAATGAGCAGTTCTTC. Amino acids: CASSPGLAGSNEQFF.

This clone was seen a few times. This chain connects TRBV19 to TRBJ1-2; D remains ambiguous. Germline V gives CDR1 LNHDA, CDR2 SQIVND (reference sequence). V lost 3 bases and J 1 base, leaving 9 bases between the germline ends. The CDR3 is 14 amino acids. CDR3 region: CASSMWPINYGYTF. In nucleotides, the CDR3 is TGTGCCAGTAGTATGTGGCCGATTAACTATGGCTACACCTTC.

This clone came up once. The genes are TRBV25-1 and TRBJ2-1; no firm D call. V was cut by 3 bases and J by 7 bases, with 16 bases left in between. This CDR3 comprises 15 residues. Germline CDR1 MGHDK, CDR2 SYGVNS. CDR3 sequence reads: CASSDPGSRRNEQFF. CDR3 in DNA: TGTGCCAGCAGTGATCCTGGATCCCGAAGAAATGAGCAGTTCTTC.